The 32 T cell receptor beta chains reported below all come from one sample, sequenced in a study of human T cells and chemical hapten exposure. Time point indicated: patch test 1, 2 weeks after DPC sensitization. Treatment noted: therapeutic diphenylcyclopropenone sensitization with weekly scalp DPC. TCRdb analysed the RACE reads with MiXCR anew, one entry per CDR3 protein. The sample lists tens of thousands of distinct CDR3 sequences; 8% to 11% were seen once. The sample consisted of whole blood, taken in connection with sensitization to the hapten diphenylcyclopropenone (DPC). The receptors were sampled from a man between 35 and 55 years old with alopecia areata. Some clones in this sample may be carry-over from other donors' samples.

This clonotype has a handful of counts. The J gene is TRBJ2-1, the V gene TRBV15; D gene uncertain. Germline assignment: CDR1 LNHNV and CDR2 YYDKDF (reference sequence). The CDR3 is 16 amino acids. V dropped 0 bases and J dropped 2 bases, with 11 bases sitting between them. The CDR3 region has the DNA TGTGCCACCAGCAGAGATCGCCGGGCACCCTACAATGAGCAGTTCTTC. As protein: CATSRDRRAPYNEQFF.

This clonotype was recorded a few times. The chain is built from TRBV5-1 and TRBJ2-7, with D unresolved. Trimming stripped 7 bases from V and 3 bases from J, with 14 bases between. Germline V gene data show CDR1 as SGHRS and CDR2 as YFSETQ. The CDR3 consists of 13 residues. CDR3 DNA: TGCGCCAGCCGTCGCGAGGAAAACTACGAGCAGTACTTC. Amino acid sequence: CASRREENYEQYF.

This clonotype was seen a handful of times. The chain carries TRBV5-1 and TRBJ2-5; D is unclear. Germline CDR1 is SGHRS and CDR2 is YFSETQ. Trimming removed 0 bases at V and 5 bases at J, with 8 bases between. CDR3 length: 13 residues. This CDR3 is CASSLDELETQYF. In DNA form, the CDR3 reads TGCGCCAGCAGCTTGGATGAACTGGAGACCCAGTACTTC.

The sample holds a few counts of this clonotype. The V gene is TRBV7-3, the J gene TRBJ1-5, with a tentative D call TRBD1 (5 bases). V shed 0 bases and J shed 3 bases, with 9 bases lying between them. CDR3 length: 15 amino acids. The germline V gene encodes CDR1 SGHTA and CDR2 FQGTGA. CDR3 region: CASSLTGALNQPQHF. CDR3 nucleotides: TGTGCCAGCAGCTTAACAGGGGCGCTCAATCAGCCCCAGCATTTT.

This clonotype was seen ten or more times. V is TRBV4-3 and J is TRBJ2-3, with 9 nucleotides matching TRBD2. With 3 bases clipped from V and 4 bases from J, the junction kept 5 bases outside the gene matches. This CDR3 contains 15 residues. Germline assignment: CDR1 LGHNA and CDR2 YSLEER. The DNA of the CDR3 is TGCGCCAGCAGCCACGATCTAGCGGGGTCAGATACGCAGTATTTT. Translation gives CASSHDLAGSDTQYF.

This clonotype was counted many times. The gene calls are TRBV20-1 and TRBJ2-4, with 9 bases lining up with TRBD1. Germline CDR1 and CDR2: DFQATT and SNEGSKA (reference sequence). CDR3 length equals 17 residues. V lost 0 bases to trimming and J lost 1 base; unmatched junction nucleotides: 7. DNA for the CDR3: TGCAGTGCTAGAGATAGGACAGGGGACTTGGCCAAAAACATTCAGTACTTC. Its translation is CSARDRTGDLAKNIQYF.

This rearrangement joins TRBV7-9 to TRBJ1-2; 11 bases map to TRBD1. The CDR3 has 14 amino acids. V shed 5 bases and J 6 bases; nucleotides not matched to a gene: 5. CDR1 and CDR2 (germline): SEHNR, FQNEAQ (reference sequence). The CDR3 here is CASSADRGPHGYTF. The CDR3 nucleotides are TGTGCCAGCAGCGCGGACAGGGGGCCCCATGGCTACACCTTC.

This clonotype was recorded a few times. Here the CDR3 reads CAILPAPDPNTEAFF. The CDR3 nucleotides are TGTGCCATCCTCCCAGCGCCAGACCCGAACACTGAAGCTTTCTTT. The chain uses TRBV10-3 and TRBJ1-1; no clear D gene. Trimming removed 8 bases at V and 1 base at J, with 17 bases between. The CDR3 covers 15 residues. Per the germline V gene, CDR1 is ENHRY and CDR2 is SYGVKD.

The J gene is TRBJ2-1, the V gene TRBV10-3; 9 nucleotides agree with TRBD1. The junction had 3 bases not matched to a gene; V was cut back by 7 bases and J by 2 bases. Germline assignment: CDR1 ENHRY and CDR2 SYGVKD. CDR3 size: 14 residues. CDR3 nucleotides: TGTGCCATCACGAGACAGGGGGCCTACAATGAGCAGTTCTTC. This gives the protein CAITRQGAYNEQFF.

V usage is TRBV4-3 and J usage is TRBJ2-1; no reliable D call. The ends were cut back, 0 bases at V and 0 bases at J, with 15 bases in the middle. The germline V gene encodes CDR1 LGHNA and CDR2 YSLEER. The CDR3 spans 18 residues. The CDR3 spells CASSQDWGSTASYNEQFF. CDR3 sequence (DNA): TGCGCCAGCAGCCAAGATTGGGGATCAACTGCCTCCTACAATGAGCAGTTCTTC.

This clonotype showed up many times. J is TRBJ2-1 and V is TRBV4-1; TRBD2 matches at 9 bases. Trimming removed 4 bases from V and 4 bases from J; junction bases left unmatched: 8. Germline V gives CDR1 MGHRA, CDR2 YSYEKL. The CDR3 has 16 residues. The CDR3 reads CASSRPGLAGYNEQFF. DNA for the CDR3: TGCGCCAGCAGCCGACCGGGCCTAGCGGGATACAATGAGCAGTTCTTC.

This clonotype occurred many times. This chain joins TRBV7-9 and TRBJ2-3; 7 bases line up with TRBD2. Germline V gene sequence: CDR1 SEHNR, CDR2 FQNEAQ (reference sequence). V lost 4 bases, J lost 3 bases, and 7 bases stayed unmatched. CDR3 length: 15 amino acids. CDR3 DNA: TGTGCCAGCAGCTCTACGGGAGGCGTAACAGATACGCAGTATTTT. Translated: CASSSTGGVTDTQYF.

This clonotype was detected only a few times. V and J are TRBV27 and TRBJ1-5; 7 bases map to TRBD1. This CDR3 is 14 amino acids long. CDR1 is MNHEY and CDR2 is SMNVEV in the germline V gene (reference sequence). After removal of 2 bases from V and 9 bases from J, the junction contained 7 bases not matched to a gene. The CDR3 sequence: CASSLLGGLMPQHF. CDR3 DNA: TGTGCCAGCAGTTTACTAGGGGGCTTAATGCCCCAGCATTTT.

This clonotype occurred a few times. V and J are TRBV18 and TRBJ2-1; D tentatively fits TRBD1 or TRBD2 (6 bases each). V lost 3 bases and J lost 0, with 24 bases in between. Germline V lookup: CDR1 KGHSH, CDR2 LQKENI. The CDR3 sequence is 20 residues long. The DNA for the CDR3 is TGTGCCAGCTCACCCACGGGACAAATCGGGACTTCTAGCTCCTACAATGAGCAGTTCTTC. Encoded protein: CASSPTGQIGTSSSYNEQFF.

The V call is TRBV12-3 or TRBV12-4, the J call TRBJ1-6; tentative D call: TRBD1 (5 bases). Trimming pared 6 bases from V and 1 base from J, leaving 10 bases between. There are 15 residues in the CDR3. The CDR3 region is CASRASGSYNSPLHF. The CDR3 DNA sequence: TGTGCCAGCAGGGCCTCAGGGTCCTATAATTCACCCCTCCACTTT.

This clonotype was picked up a small number of times. V usage is TRBV7-6 and J usage is TRBJ2-3, with TRBD1 identical over 7 bases. The length of the CDR3 is 15 residues. Germline V gene data show CDR1 as SGHVS and CDR2 as FNYEAQ. Unmatched junction bases numbered 6, after V lost 4 bases and J lost 2 bases. CDR3 residues: CASSSGGSFTDTQYF. The CDR3 DNA reads as TGTGCCAGCAGCTCAGGGGGTTCCTTCACAGATACGCAGTATTTT.

The J gene is TRBJ2-1, the V gene TRBV7-8; 9 nucleotides line up with TRBD1. Germline loops: CDR1 SGHVS, CDR2 FQNEAQ. The CDR3 contains 17 residues. Losses at the gene ends were 1 base for V and 9 bases for J; bases not matched to a gene: 13. DNA of the CDR3: TGTGCCAGCAGCTTAGTCCCCGGGACAGGGTCCTCCGCTGAGCAGTTCTTC. It yields the protein CASSLVPGTGSSAEQFF.

The chain carries TRBV28 and TRBJ1-4; no firm D call. Germline V CDR1 and CDR2: MDHEN, SYDVKM. Trimming took 4 bases from V and 2 from J, leaving 5 bases between them. CDR3 length: 13 amino acids. Here the CDR3 reads CASSSGTNEKLFF. The CDR3 region has the DNA TGTGCCAGCAGTTCGGGTACTAATGAAAAACTGTTTTTT.

The rearrangement links TRBV19 to TRBJ1-2; 8 bases are a match to TRBD1. CDR1 and CDR2 from the germline V gene are LNHDA and SQIVND (reference sequence). The CDR3 consists of 15 residues. Trimming took 6 bases from V and 11 from J; bases not matched to a gene: 17. CDR3 bases: TGTGCCAGTAGGTATCAGTCCGACGGACAGGGCGTGTACACCTTC. This codes for CASRYQSDGQGVYTF.

This clonotype was observed a handful of times. The chain joins TRBV7-2 to TRBJ2-3; D is ambiguous. The CDR3 is 19 amino acids. V was pared by 5 bases and J by 4 bases, with 28 bases between. CDR1 is SGHTA and CDR2 is FQGNSA in the germline V gene. Written as DNA, the CDR3 is TGTGCCAGCAGCCCCTGGCTCCTTTTGCGGAGTGGCCCCCCAGATACGCAGTATTTT. Protein sequence: CASSPWLLLRSGPPDTQYF. The variable domain in full, completed from reference TRBV7-2 and TRBJ2-3, reads GAGVSQSPSNKVTEKGKDVELRCDPISGHTALYWYRQSLGQGLEFLIYFQGNSAPDKSGLPSDRFSAERTGGSVSTLTIQRTQQEDSAVYLCASSPWLLLRSGPPDTQYFGPGTRLTVL.

CDR3 sequence reads: CASSLFGQKQETQYF. The CDR3 bases are TGTGCCAGCAGCTTATTTGGACAGAAACAAGAGACCCAGTACTTC. The V gene is TRBV7-2, the J gene TRBJ2-5; tentatively, D is TRBD1 (6 bases). V lost 2 bases and J lost 2, with 12 bases in between. This CDR3 has 15 residues. Germline V gives CDR1 SGHTA, CDR2 FQGNSA.

This clonotype was seen only a few times. The V and J genes are TRBV5-1 and TRBJ2-1, with 10 bases fitting TRBD2. In germline, CDR1 is SGHRS, CDR2 YFSETQ. After removal of 3 bases from V and 2 bases from J, the junction contained 2 bases not matched to a gene. CDR3 length: 15 amino acids. The CDR3 loop reads CASSYTSGAYNEQFF. In DNA, the CDR3 is TGCGCCAGCAGCTATACTAGCGGGGCCTACAATGAGCAGTTCTTC.

The chain carries TRBV28 and TRBJ2-1, with 14 bases aligning to TRBD2. Germline CDR1 MDHEN, CDR2 SYDVKM. CDR3 length equals 18 residues. After removal of 7 bases from V and 3 bases from J, the junction contained 11 bases not matched to a gene. In DNA, the CDR3 is TGTGCCAGCAAACTCGGGACTAGCGGGAGTTTAATCTACAATGAGCAGTTCTTC. It specifies CASKLGTSGSLIYNEQFF.

This clonotype has ten or more counts. The chain links TRBV12-3 or TRBV12-4 to TRBJ2-1; D not resolved. Deletions cut 6 bases from V and 0 bases from J, with 3 bases between. The CDR3 runs 12 residues. CDR3 DNA sequence: TGTGCCAGCAGAGTCTCCTACAATGAGCAGTTCTTC. Translated: CASRVSYNEQFF.

V usage is TRBV24-1 and J usage is TRBJ2-2, with D possibly matching TRBD1 (6 bases). CDR1 and CDR2 (germline): KGHDR, SFDVKD. The ends were cut back, 5 bases at V and 1 base at J, with 13 bases in the middle. This CDR3 contains 16 residues. The CDR3 bases are TGTGCCACCAGTGGGGTAGACAGGAGGAACACCGGGGAGCTGTTTTTT. It is translated as CATSGVDRRNTGELFF.

The chain links TRBV28 to TRBJ2-7; 11 bases are shared with TRBD2. Germline V CDR1 and CDR2: MDHEN, SYDVKM. V gave up 5 bases and J gave up 3 bases; unmatched junction bases: 3. The CDR3 contains 14 residues. The CDR3 region is CASSLLAGDYEQYF. As DNA, the CDR3 is TGTGCCAGCAGTCTACTAGCGGGAGACTACGAGCAGTACTTC.

The sample holds many counts of this clonotype. This sequence joins TRBV7-2 and TRBJ1-5; D is unresolved. Germline CDR1 is SGHTA and CDR2 is FQGNSA. The length of the CDR3 is 13 residues. The V and J ends lost 7 bases and 9 bases respectively, with 16 bases between them. In DNA form, the CDR3 reads TGTGCCAGCACCACGAGCGGGAGATTGCCCCAGCATTTT. It codes for CASTTSGRLPQHF.

In its sample, this clonotype was seen many times. The V and J genes are TRBV29-1 and TRBJ1-5; D is unresolved. This CDR3 has 13 amino acids. V shed 3 bases and J shed 6 bases, with 12 bases lying between them. Per the germline V gene, CDR1 is SQVTM and CDR2 is ANQGSEA. CDR3 amino acids: CSVEEALGQPQHF. CDR3 sequence (DNA): TGCAGCGTTGAGGAGGCTCTAGGTCAGCCCCAGCATTTT.

This clonotype was found a few times. The J gene is TRBJ1-6, the V gene TRBV4-3, with D uncertain. The CDR3 runs 19 residues. Germline lookup yields CDR1 LGHNA and CDR2 YSLEER. V was trimmed by 0 bases and J by 3 bases, leaving 18 bases between them. The DNA of the CDR3 is TGCGCCAGCAGCCAAGATCTTTTGGACTCGAGTCACTATAATTCACCCCTCCACTTT. This encodes CASSQDLLDSSHYNSPLHF.

V usage is TRBV12-3 or TRBV12-4 and J usage is TRBJ2-3; 8 bases agree with TRBD2. Trimming cost V 8 bases and J 3 bases; bases outside gene matches: 7. The CDR3 runs 14 residues. Here the CDR3 DNA reads TGTGCCAGCCGGGGGGGGGCGGGTACAGATACGCAGTATTTT. Amino acids: CASRGGAGTDTQYF.

J is TRBJ2-5 and V is TRBV6-1; D might be TRBD2 (6 bases). Germline V lookup: CDR1 MNHNS, CDR2 SASEGT. There are 15 residues in the CDR3. V was pared by 3 bases and J by 1 base, with 12 bases between. CDR3 in amino acids: CASSDGGVPQETQYF. The CDR3, as DNA: TGTGCCAGCAGTGATGGAGGGGTTCCCCAAGAGACCCAGTACTTC.

In its sample, this clonotype was seen many times. The rearrangement uses TRBV29-1 and TRBJ1-1; no definite D call. With 4 bases removed from V and 5 bases from J, the gap between germline ends came to 11 bases. The length of the CDR3 is 12 residues. CDR1 and CDR2 from the germline V gene are SQVTM and ANQGSEA. The CDR3 coding sequence is TGCAGCGTTGCTTCTAGGGCTACTGAAGCTTTCTTT. This codes for CSVASRATEAFF.